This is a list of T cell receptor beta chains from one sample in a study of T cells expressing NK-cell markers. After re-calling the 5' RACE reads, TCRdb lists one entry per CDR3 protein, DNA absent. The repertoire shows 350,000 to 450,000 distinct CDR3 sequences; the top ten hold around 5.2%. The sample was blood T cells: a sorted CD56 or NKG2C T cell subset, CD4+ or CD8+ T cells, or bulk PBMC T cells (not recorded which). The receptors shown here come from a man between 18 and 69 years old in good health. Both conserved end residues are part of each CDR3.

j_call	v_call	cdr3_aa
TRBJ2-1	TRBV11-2	CASSGPGLAGVSSYNEQFF
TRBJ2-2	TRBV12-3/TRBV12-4	CASCLVNTGELFF
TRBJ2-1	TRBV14	CASSQRTPLGNEQFF
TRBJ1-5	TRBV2	CASSPQGSRVQPQHF
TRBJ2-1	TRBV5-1	CASSPGRLAGVKSKFF
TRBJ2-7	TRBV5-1	CASSLAQAHRVYEQYF
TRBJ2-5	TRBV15	CATSSPVQETQYF
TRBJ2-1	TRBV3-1	CASSVAKGAGNEQFF
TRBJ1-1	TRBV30	CAWSRLTEAFF
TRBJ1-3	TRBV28	CASSTSGNTIYF
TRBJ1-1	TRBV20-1	CSASGNSRDTEAFF
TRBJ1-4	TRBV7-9	CASSYRRGRDEKLFF
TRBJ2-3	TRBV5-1	CAGRKQHSTDTQYF
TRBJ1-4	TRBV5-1	CASSPPGNSEKLFF
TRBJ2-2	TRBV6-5	CASSFRLAGRSNTGELFF
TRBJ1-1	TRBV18	CASSPLNLGQGGTEAFF
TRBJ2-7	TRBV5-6	CASSLWQGGSNEQYF
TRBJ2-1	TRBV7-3	CASSYAGTGGLGEQFF
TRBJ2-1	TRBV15	CATSSSGTEDEQFF
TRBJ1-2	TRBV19	CASSSRQLYGYIF
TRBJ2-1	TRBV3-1	CASSRGTGGYNEQFF
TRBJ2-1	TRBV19	CASSIDPSGASNEQFF
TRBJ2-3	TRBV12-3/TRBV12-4	CASSLDGTRATDTQYF
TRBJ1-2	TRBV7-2	CASSLATGDYGYTF
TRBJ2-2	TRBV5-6	CASSLTGVDTGELFF
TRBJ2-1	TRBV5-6	CASSLLWGVTYNEQFF
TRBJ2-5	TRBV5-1	CASSLGPSGGQETQYF
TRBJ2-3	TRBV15	CATSRDMTGTGADTQYF
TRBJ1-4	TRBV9	CASSGGWTGYEKLFF
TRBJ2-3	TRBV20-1	CSARAVPRNGADTQYF
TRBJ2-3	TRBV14	CASSQPQPTDTQYF
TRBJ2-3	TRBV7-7	CASSLVGRVLGETQYF
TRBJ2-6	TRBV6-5	CASSSTRRGGASGANVLTF
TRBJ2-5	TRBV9	CASSGLGGGQETQYF
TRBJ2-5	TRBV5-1	CASSLTGTPGETQYF
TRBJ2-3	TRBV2	CASSEARTSGTTDTQYF
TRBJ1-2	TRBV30	CAWSKGDGGYTF
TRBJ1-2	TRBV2	CASSEERANYGYTF
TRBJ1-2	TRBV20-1	CSAFLASPYGYTF
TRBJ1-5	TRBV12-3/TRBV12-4	CASRPNSNQPQHF
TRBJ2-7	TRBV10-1	CASSEHRAPYEQYF
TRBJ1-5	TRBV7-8	CASSSVDGRNQPQHF
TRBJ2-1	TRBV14	CASSHLTAGNNEQFF
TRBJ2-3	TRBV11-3	CASSAGTIRTDTQYF
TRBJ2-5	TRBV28	CASSLGGGGARETQYF
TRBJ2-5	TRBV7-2	CASSLDRGSETQYF
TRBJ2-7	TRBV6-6	CAGQSGTRSEQYF
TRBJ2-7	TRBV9	CASSASTGPDYEQYF
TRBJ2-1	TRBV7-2	CASRSGWSGNEQFF
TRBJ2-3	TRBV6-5	CASSLTSEAADTQYF
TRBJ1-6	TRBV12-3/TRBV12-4	CASTFGSNSPLHF
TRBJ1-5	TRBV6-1	CASSLLYSNQPQHF